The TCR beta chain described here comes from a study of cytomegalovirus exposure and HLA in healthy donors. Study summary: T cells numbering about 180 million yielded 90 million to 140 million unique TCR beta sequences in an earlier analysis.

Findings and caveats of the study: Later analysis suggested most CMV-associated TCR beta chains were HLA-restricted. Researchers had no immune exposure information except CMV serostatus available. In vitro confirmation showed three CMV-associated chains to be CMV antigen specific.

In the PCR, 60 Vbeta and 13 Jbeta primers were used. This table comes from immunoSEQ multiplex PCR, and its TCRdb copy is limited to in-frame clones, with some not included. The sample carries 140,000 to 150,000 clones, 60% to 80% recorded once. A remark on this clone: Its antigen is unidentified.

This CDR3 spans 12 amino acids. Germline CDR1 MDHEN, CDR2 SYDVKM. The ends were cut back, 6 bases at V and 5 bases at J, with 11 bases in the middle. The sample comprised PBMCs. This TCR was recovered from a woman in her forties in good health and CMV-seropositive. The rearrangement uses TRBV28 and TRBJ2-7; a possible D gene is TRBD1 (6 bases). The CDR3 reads CASSSGDHEQYF. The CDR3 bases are TGTGCCAGCAGCTCAGGGGACCACGAGCAGTACTTC.